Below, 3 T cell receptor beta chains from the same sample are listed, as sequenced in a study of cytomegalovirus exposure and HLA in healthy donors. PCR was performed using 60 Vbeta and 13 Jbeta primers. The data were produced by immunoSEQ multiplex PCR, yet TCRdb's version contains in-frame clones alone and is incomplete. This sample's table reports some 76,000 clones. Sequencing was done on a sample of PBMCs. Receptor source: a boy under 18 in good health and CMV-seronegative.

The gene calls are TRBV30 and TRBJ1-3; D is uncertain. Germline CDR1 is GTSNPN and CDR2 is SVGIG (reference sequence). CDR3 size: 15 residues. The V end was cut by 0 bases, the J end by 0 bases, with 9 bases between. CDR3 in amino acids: CAWSVRLTSGNTIYF. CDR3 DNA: TGTGCCTGGAGTGTAAGACTGACCTCTGGAAACACCATATATTTT. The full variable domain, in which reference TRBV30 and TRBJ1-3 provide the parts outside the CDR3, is SQTIHQWPATLVQPVGSPLSLECTVEGTSNPNLYWYRQAAGRGLQLLFYSVGIGQISSEVPQNLSASRPQDRQFILSSKKLLLSDSGFYLCAWSVRLTSGNTIYFGEGSWLTVV.

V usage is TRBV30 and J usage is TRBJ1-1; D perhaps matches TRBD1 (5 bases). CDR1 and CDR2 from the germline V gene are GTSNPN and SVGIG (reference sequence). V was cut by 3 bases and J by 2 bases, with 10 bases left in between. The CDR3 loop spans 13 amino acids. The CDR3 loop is CAWRGLPNTEAFF. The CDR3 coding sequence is TGTGCCTGGAGGGGACTGCCAAACACTGAAGCTTTCTTT.

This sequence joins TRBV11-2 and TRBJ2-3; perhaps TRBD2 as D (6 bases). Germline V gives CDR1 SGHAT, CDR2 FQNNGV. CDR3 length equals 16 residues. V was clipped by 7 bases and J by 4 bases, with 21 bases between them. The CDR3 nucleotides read TGTGCCAGCACTAAGAGAGGCACTAGCAGACCAGATACGCAGTATTTT. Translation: CASTKRGTSRPDTQYF.